This T cell receptor beta chain was identified during a study of T-cell memory formation after mild COVID-19. TCRdb re-analysed the 5' RACE reads in MiXCR, keeping a single row per CDR3 protein. The sample has about 210,000 distinct CDR3 sequences, about 27% seen once. This clonotype has a handful of counts. V was cut by 3 bases and J by 5 bases, with 21 bases left in between. Germline V gene lookup returns CDR1 SNHLY and CDR2 FYNNEI. The CDR3 contains 17 residues. The receptor was derived from an adult woman who had mild COVID-19 (a few samples of this study predate the infection). Cell type and time point are not known. The sample taken for sequencing was PBMCs or a T cell subset sorted from them (not recorded which). The gene calls are TRBV2 and TRBJ2-3, with unresolved D. The CDR3 is CASSDGIRRAAVDTQYF. CDR3 DNA sequence: TGTGCCAGCAGTGATGGAATTAGAAGGGCCGCGGTAGATACGCAGTATTTT.